Below, 9 T cell receptor beta chains from the same sample are listed, as sequenced in a study of shared clonotypes between healthy human individuals (dated by TCRdb to about 2020). Libraries were prepared through the immunoSEQ multiplex PCR assay. Held by TCRdb, this immuneACCESS table contains in-frame sequences only and omits some clones. Under half of the omission traces to an unresolved V gene where checked; the cause of the rest is unknown. The sample records approximately 640,000 clones, 90% of which are singletons. The leading ten clones occupy 34% of the sample. Sequencing input: memory CD8+ T cells from PBMCs. The cell subset or site label, read with the paper, signifies: CD45RO+ cells pooled with CCR7-negative TemRA cells. The receptor source for this set is a man younger than 30 in good health. Some clones in this sample may be carry-over from other donors' samples.

The rearrangement uses TRBV27 and TRBJ2-3; the match to TRBD2 covers 10 bases. The length of the CDR3 is 18 residues. Germline-derived CDR1 and CDR2 are MNHEY and SMNVEV (reference sequence). The junction had 11 bases not matched to a gene; V was cut back by 3 bases and J by 2 bases. DNA for the CDR3: TGTGCCAGCAGTTTTGGGGTAGCGGGAGGAATCCCCACAGATACGCAGTATTTT. Amino acids: CASSFGVAGGIPTDTQYF.

V gene TRBV27 combines with J gene TRBJ2-1, with D maybe TRBD2 (5 bases). The germline gives CDR1 MNHEY, CDR2 SMNVEV (reference sequence). The CDR3 is made up of 15 amino acids. Trimming shortened V by 6 bases and J by 3 bases, and 15 bases separated the two germline ends. DNA of the CDR3: TGTGCCAGCAGCCACAACCCCCGGGACTACAATGAGCAGTTCTTC. This encodes CASSHNPRDYNEQFF.

The chain couples TRBV13 to TRBJ2-3, with 11 bases lining up with TRBD2. This CDR3 region has 19 residues. The germline V gene has CDR1 PRHDT and CDR2 FYEKMQ (reference sequence). Losses at the gene ends were 4 bases for V and 2 bases for J; bases not matched to a gene: 14. CDR3 residues: CASSSNSPGLAEYTDTQYF. In nucleotides, the CDR3 is TGTGCCAGCAGCTCAAACTCCCCGGGACTAGCGGAGTACACAGATACGCAGTATTTT.

This clone appeared a few times. This rearrangement joins TRBV14 to TRBJ1-2, with D tentatively TRBD1 (5 bases). This CDR3 comprises 15 residues. The ends were cut back, 0 bases at V and 2 bases at J, with 10 bases in the middle. Germline lookup yields CDR1 SGHDN and CDR2 FVKESK. The CDR3 region has the DNA TGTGCCAGCAGCCAAGATCGAGGGGACAACTATGGCTACACCTTC. Its translation: CASSQDRGDNYGYTF.

The chain combines TRBV29-1 with TRBJ2-6; no reliable D call. This CDR3 has 13 residues. From germline, CDR1 is SQVTM and CDR2 ANQGSEA. Trimming cost V 8 bases and J 2 bases, with 10 bases left between them. CDR3 sequence reads: CSTHFPGANVLTF. The CDR3, as DNA: TGCAGCACCCACTTTCCTGGGGCCAACGTCCTGACTTTC. Full variable domain (missing parts from reference TRBV29-1 and TRBJ2-6): SAVISQKPSRDICQRGTSLTIQCQVDSQVTMMFWYRQQPGQSLTLIATANQGSEATYESGFVIDKFPISRPNLTFSTLTVSNMSPEDSSIYLCSTHFPGANVLTFGAGSRLTVL.

The chain joins TRBV7-3 to TRBJ2-2, with D maybe TRBD1 (6 bases). The ends were cut back, 0 bases at V and 2 bases at J, with 7 bases in the middle. The V gene's germline CDR1 is SGHTA and CDR2 FQGTGA. This CDR3 contains 15 residues. In DNA, the CDR3 is TGTGCCAGCAGCTTAACGGGACAAAACACCGGGGAGCTGTTTTTT. It specifies CASSLTGQNTGELFF.

The chain joins TRBV6-1 to TRBJ2-7; D unclear. Germline CDR1 MNHNS, CDR2 SASEGT. CDR3 length equals 14 residues. The V end lost 7 bases, the J end lost 4 bases, and 17 bases lay between the germline ends. DNA of the CDR3: TGTGCCAGCATCAAGGGTGGACGGATTTACGAGCAGTACTTC. Protein sequence: CASIKGGRIYEQYF.

V gene TRBV6-6 combines with J gene TRBJ1-1; D remains unclear. This CDR3 region has 13 residues. Trimming removed 8 bases from V and 4 bases from J, with 14 bases in between. Per germline, CDR1 MNHNY and CDR2 SVGAGI (reference sequence). The CDR3 DNA follows: TGTGCCAGCGATGTAGGACCAACCACTGAAGCTTTCTTT. Its translation is CASDVGPTTEAFF.

V and J are TRBV27 and TRBJ2-3; tentatively, D is TRBD1 or TRBD2 (6 bases each). Germline CDR1 MNHEY, CDR2 SMNVEV (reference sequence). CDR3 length: 13 residues. V shed 11 bases and J shed 1 base, with 13 bases lying between them. This CDR3 reads CALGGGGTDTQYF. CDR3 DNA sequence: TGTGCCCTCGGGGGCGGTGGCACAGATACGCAGTATTTT.